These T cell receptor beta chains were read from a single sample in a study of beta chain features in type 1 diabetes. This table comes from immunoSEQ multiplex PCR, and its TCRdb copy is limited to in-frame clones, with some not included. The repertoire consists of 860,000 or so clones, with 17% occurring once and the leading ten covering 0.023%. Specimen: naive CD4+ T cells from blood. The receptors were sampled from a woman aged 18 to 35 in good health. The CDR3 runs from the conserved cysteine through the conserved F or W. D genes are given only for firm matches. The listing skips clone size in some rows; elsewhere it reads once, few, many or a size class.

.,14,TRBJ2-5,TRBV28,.,CASSLHRVLKTQYF,TGTGCCAGCAGTTTACATAGGGTTTTAAAGACCCAGTACTTC
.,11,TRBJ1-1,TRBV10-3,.,CAISETGAAFF,TGTGCCATCAGTGAGACCGGCGCGGCTTTCTTT
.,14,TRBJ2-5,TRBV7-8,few,CASSPGHGGETQYF,TGTGCCAGCAGCCCGGGACACGGTGGAGAGACCCAGTACTTC
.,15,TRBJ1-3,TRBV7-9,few,CASSSIWNPGNTIYF,TGTGCCAGCAGCTCGATTTGGAACCCTGGAAACACCATATATTTT
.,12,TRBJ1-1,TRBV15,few,CATSISSTEAFF,TGTGCCACCAGCATCAGTTCCACTGAAGCTTTCTTT
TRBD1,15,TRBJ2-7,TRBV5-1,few,CASRLRLQGGYEQYF,TGCGCCAGCAGACTCCGGCTACAGGGGGGCTACGAGCAGTACTTC
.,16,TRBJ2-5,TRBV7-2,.,CASSQNTGAFQETQYF,TGTGCCAGCAGCCAGAACACTGGGGCGTTCCAAGAGACCCAGTACTTC
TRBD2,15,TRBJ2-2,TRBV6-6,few,CASRPSGANTGELFF,TGTGCCAGCAGGCCTAGCGGGGCGAACACCGGGGAGCTGTTTTTT
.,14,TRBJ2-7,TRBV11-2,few,CASSLERTAYEQYF,TGTGCCAGCAGCTTAGAAAGGACAGCCTACGAGCAGTACTTC
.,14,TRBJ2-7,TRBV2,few,CARAVDGGGGEQYF,TGTGCCAGAGCAGTGGACGGGGGAGGGGGTGAGCAGTACTTC
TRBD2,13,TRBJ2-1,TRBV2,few,CASALARYNEQFF,TGTGCCAGCGCACTAGCGCGATACAATGAGCAGTTCTTC
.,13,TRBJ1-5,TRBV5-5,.,CASSTRVAQPQHF,TGTGCCAGCAGCACCAGGGTTGCCCAGCCCCAGCATTTT
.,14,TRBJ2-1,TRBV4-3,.,CASSQDALGNEQFF,TGCGCCAGCAGCCAAGACGCCCTAGGTAATGAGCAGTTCTTC
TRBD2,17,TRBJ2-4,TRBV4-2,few,CASSQDSGRASGRSGIF,TGTGCCAGCAGCCAAGACTCCGGGCGGGCTAGCGGGAGGTCGGGTATCTTC
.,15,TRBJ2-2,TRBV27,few,CASSPRGGNTGELFF,TGTGCCAGCAGTCCCCGCGGCGGGAACACCGGGGAGCTGTTTTTT
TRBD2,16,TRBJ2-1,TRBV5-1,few,CASSRTSGSLVDEQFF,TGCGCCAGCAGCAGGACTAGCGGGAGTCTAGTGGATGAGCAGTTCTTC
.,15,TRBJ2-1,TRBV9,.,CASSVSPLSENEQFF,TGTGCCAGCAGCGTATCTCCTTTAAGTGAGAATGAGCAGTTCTTC
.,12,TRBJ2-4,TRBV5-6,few,CASSSWVDPQYF,TGTGCCAGCAGCTCCTGGGTTGATCCGCAATACTTC
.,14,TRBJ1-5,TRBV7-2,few,CASSLTVFNQPQHF,TGTGCCAGCAGCTTGACAGTCTTCAATCAGCCCCAGCATTTT
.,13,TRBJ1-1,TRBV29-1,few,CSVERQPNTEAFF,TGCAGCGTTGAGCGTCAGCCGAACACTGAAGCTTTCTTT
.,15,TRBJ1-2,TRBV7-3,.,CASSLNWAGLLFHTF,TGTGCCAGCAGCTTAAATTGGGCGGGGCTGTTATTCCACACCTTC
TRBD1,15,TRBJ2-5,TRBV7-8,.,CASSLGQSRQETQYF,TGTGCCAGCAGCTTGGGACAGTCAAGACAAGAGACCCAGTACTTC
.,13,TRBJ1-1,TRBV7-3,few,CASSLNLDTEAFF,TGTGCCAGCAGCTTAAACTTGGACACTGAAGCTTTCTTT
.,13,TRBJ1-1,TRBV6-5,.,CASSSARNTEAFF,TGTGCCAGCAGTTCAGCGAGGAACACTGAAGCTTTCTTT
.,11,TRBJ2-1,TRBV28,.,CASSPLNEQFF,TGTGCCAGCAGTCCCCTCAATGAGCAGTTCTTC
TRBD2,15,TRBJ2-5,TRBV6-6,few,CASSSAKRERETQYF,TGTGCCAGCAGTTCGGCCAAGCGGGAGAGGGAGACCCAGTACTTC
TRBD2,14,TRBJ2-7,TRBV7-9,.,CASSLDLLAGHLYF,TGTGCCAGCAGCTTAGATCTACTAGCGGGACATCTCTACTTC
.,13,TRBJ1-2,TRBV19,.,CASSDGGNYGYTF,TGTGCCAGTAGTGATGGGGGTAACTATGGCTACACCTTC
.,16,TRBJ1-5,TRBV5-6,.,CASSLALGSFNQPQHF,TGTGCCAGCAGCTTGGCTCTTGGGAGTTTCAATCAGCCCCAGCATTTT
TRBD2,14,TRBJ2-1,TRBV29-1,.,CSGTSGRTYNEQFF,TGCAGCGGTACTAGCGGGAGGACCTACAATGAGCAGTTCTTC
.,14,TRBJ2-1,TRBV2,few,CASTGRGSNNEQFF,TGTGCCAGCACGGGCAGGGGAAGTAACAATGAGCAGTTCTTC
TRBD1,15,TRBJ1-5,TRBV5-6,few,CASSLYRGGPQPQHF,TGTGCCAGCAGCTTGTACAGGGGAGGCCCTCAGCCCCAGCATTTT
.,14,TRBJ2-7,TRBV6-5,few,CASSSRGAAYEQYF,TGTGCCAGCAGCAGCAGGGGCGCCGCCTACGAGCAGTACTTC
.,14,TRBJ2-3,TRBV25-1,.,CASRQLATTDTQYF,TGTGCCAGCAGGCAACTAGCTACCACAGATACGCAGTATTTT
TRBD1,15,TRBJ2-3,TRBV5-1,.,CASSTGMGPTDTQYF,TGCGCCAGCTCGACAGGGATGGGCCCCACAGATACGCAGTATTTT
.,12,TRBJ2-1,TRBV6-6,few,CASRPEYNEQFF,TGTGCCAGCCGACCTGAATACAATGAGCAGTTCTTC
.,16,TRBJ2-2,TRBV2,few,CASSPLNAANTGELFF,TGTGCCAGCAGCCCCCTAAACGCCGCGAACACCGGGGAGCTGTTTTTT
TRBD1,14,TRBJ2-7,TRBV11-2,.,CASSLQGSSYEQYF,TGTGCCAGCAGTTTACAGGGGAGCTCCTACGAGCAGTACTTC
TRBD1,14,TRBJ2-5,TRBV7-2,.,CASSPKTGTETQYF,TGTGCCAGCAGCCCAAAGACAGGGACAGAGACCCAGTACTTC
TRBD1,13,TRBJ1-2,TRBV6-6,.,CASSPGTGAGYTF,TGTGCCAGCAGCCCAGGGACAGGGGCTGGCTACACCTTC
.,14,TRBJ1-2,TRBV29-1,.,CSVAWSMSSYGYTF,TGCAGCGTCGCGTGGTCGATGAGTTCCTATGGCTACACCTTC
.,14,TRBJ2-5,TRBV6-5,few,CASSLSRFPRAQYF,TGTGCCAGCAGTTTGAGTAGGTTCCCCAGGGCCCAGTACTTC
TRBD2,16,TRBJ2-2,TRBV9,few,CASSPGTSLRTGELFF,TGTGCCAGCAGCCCCGGGACTAGCTTACGGACCGGGGAGCTGTTTTTT
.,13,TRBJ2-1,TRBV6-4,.,CASSPTRGGEQFF,TGTGCCAGCAGCCCGACTCGAGGAGGTGAGCAGTTCTTC
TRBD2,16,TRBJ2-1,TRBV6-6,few,CASSINRASGHNEQFF,TGTGCCAGCAGCATTAACCGGGCTAGCGGCCACAATGAGCAGTTCTTC
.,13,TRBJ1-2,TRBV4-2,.,CASSQESDYGYTF,TGTGCCAGCAGCCAAGAATCCGACTATGGCTACACCTTC
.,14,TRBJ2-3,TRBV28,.,CASSPTGNTDTQYF,TGTGCCAGCAGCCCTACGGGGAACACAGATACGCAGTATTTT
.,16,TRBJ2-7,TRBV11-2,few,CASSFLSLDSSYEQYF,TGTGCCAGCAGCTTTTTATCCTTGGACAGCTCCTACGAGCAGTACTTC
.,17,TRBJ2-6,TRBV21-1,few,CASRDRVPSAGANVLTF,TGTGCCAGTAGGGACAGGGTCCCTTCGGCTGGGGCCAACGTCCTGACTTTC
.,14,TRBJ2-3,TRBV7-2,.,CASSFGGWTDTQYF,TGTGCCAGCAGCTTTGGTGGGTGGACAGATACGCAGTATTTT
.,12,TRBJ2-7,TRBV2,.,CASSETSYEQYF,TGTGCCAGCAGTGAAACGTCTTACGAGCAGTACTTC
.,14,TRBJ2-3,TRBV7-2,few,CASSLRLLTDTQYF,TGTGCCAGCAGCTTGCGTCTCCTCACAGATACGCAGTATTTT
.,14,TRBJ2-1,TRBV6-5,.,CASSYSGRYNEQFF,TGTGCCAGCAGTTACTCAGGCCGATACAATGAGCAGTTCTTC
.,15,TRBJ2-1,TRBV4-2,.,CASSQGTTLGDEQFF,TGTGCCAGCAGCCAAGGAACGACACTGGGCGATGAGCAGTTCTTC
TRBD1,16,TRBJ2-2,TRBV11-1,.,CASSQWTGLNTGELFF,TGTGCCAGCAGCCAGTGGACAGGGCTGAACACCGGGGAGCTGTTTTTT
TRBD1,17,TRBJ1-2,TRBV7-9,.,CASRRTGVIEYYGGYTF,TGTGCCAGCAGACGGACAGGGGTTATTGAGTACTATGGTGGCTACACCTTC
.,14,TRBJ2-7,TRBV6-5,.,CASSYSTATYEQYF,TGTGCCAGCAGTTACTCGACAGCAACCTACGAGCAGTACTTC
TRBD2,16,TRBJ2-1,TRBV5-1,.,CASSLRTSGTYNEQFF,TGCGCCAGCAGCTTGAGGACTAGCGGGACCTACAATGAGCAGTTCTTC
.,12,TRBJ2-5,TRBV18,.,CASSQFQETQYF,TGTGCCAGCTCACAATTCCAAGAGACCCAGTACTTC
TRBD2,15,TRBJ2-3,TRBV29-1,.,CSVRGLAGGSDTQYF,TGCAGCGTCCGGGGACTAGCGGGAGGGTCGGATACGCAGTATTTT